The 18 T cell receptor beta chains below come from one sample, sequenced in a study of blood T cell repertoires in COVID-19. Only in-frame clones appear in the TCRdb table, and some are missing; sequencing was by immunoSEQ multiplex PCR. The sample has approximately 72,000 clones; approximately 85% are singletons. Sequencing input: peripheral blood. The receptors here all came from a man aged 45-65 years with acute or convalescent COVID-19.

For this clone: The same CDR3 is also encoded by other DNA sequences in this sample. The gene calls are TRBV10-2 and TRBJ1-2, with D perhaps matching TRBD1 (5 bases). The ends were cut back, 0 bases at V and 3 bases at J, with 8 bases in the middle. The CDR3 contains 14 residues. Germline CDR1 reads WSHSY; CDR2 reads SAAADI. CDR3 bases: TGCGCCAGCAGTGAGTCGGCGGGGCACTATGGCTACACCTTC. It encodes CASSESAGHYGYTF.

The chain is built from TRBV11-2 and TRBJ1-1, with a possible D match to TRBD1 (5 bases). The CDR3 has 16 amino acids. From germline, CDR1 is SGHAT and CDR2 FQNNGV. V gave up 0 bases and J gave up 6 bases, with 17 bases separating them. CDR3 DNA: TGTGCCAGCAGCTTAGATAGGCGGGGGTTTGTCGCTGAAGCTTTCTTT. Protein product: CASSLDRRGFVAEAFF.

This clone was recorded a few times. CDR3 residues: CSASDRNLNEKLFF. CDR3 nucleotide sequence: TGCAGCGCCTCAGACAGGAACCTTAATGAAAAACTGTTTTTT. This chain joins TRBV29-1 and TRBJ1-4; perhaps TRBD1 as D (6 bases). Between the trimmed V and J ends, which lost 7 bases and 4 bases, there was a span of 16 bases. The CDR3 has 14 amino acids. CDR1 is SQVTM and CDR2 is ANQGSEA in the germline V gene.

The chain has TRBV7-9 and TRBJ2-3; 8 nucleotides match TRBD2. This CDR3 contains 18 residues. Germline CDR1 is SEHNR and CDR2 is FQNEAQ (reference sequence). Trimming took 1 base from V and 0 from J; bases not matched to a gene: 9. The CDR3 loop is CASSLDIQRETSTDTQYF. The CDR3 nucleotides read TGTGCCAGCAGCTTAGACATTCAGCGGGAGACTAGCACAGATACGCAGTATTTT. Supplemented by reference TRBV7-9 and TRBJ2-3, the full variable domain reads DTGVSQNPRHKITKRGQNVTFRCDPISEHNRLYWYRQTLGQGPEFLTYFQNEAQLEKSRLLSDRFSAERPKGSFSTLEIQRTEQGDSAMYLCASSLDIQRETSTDTQYFGPGTRLTVL.

The chain joins TRBV5-1 to TRBJ1-1; D possibly corresponds to TRBD1 (6 bases). Deletions cut 1 base from V and 1 base from J, with 8 bases between. The CDR3 runs to 14 residues. The germline V gene encodes CDR1 SGHRS and CDR2 YFSETQ. CDR3 sequence: CASSLMGQNTEAFF. For the CDR3, the DNA is TGCGCCAGCAGCTTGATGGGACAGAACACTGAAGCTTTCTTT.

This chain links TRBV2 with TRBJ1-5; TRBD1 matches 7 bases. CDR1 SNHLY and CDR2 FYNNEI come from the germline V gene. This CDR3 contains 16 residues. After removal of 7 bases from V and 0 bases from J, the junction contained 9 bases not matched to a gene. This CDR3 reads CASTQGGSYSNQPQHF. The DNA of the CDR3 is TGTGCCAGCACTCAAGGGGGCAGTTATAGCAATCAGCCCCAGCATTTT.

The chain has TRBV1 and TRBJ1-5; TRBD1 was called by the table and not checked on the DNA. TRBV1 is marked as a pseudogene. The CDR3 has 16 amino acids. The CDR3 coding sequence is TGCACCAGCAGCCAAGATGAATATGGCAGCAATCAGCCCCAGCATTTT. Protein product: CTSSQDEYGSNQPQHF.

This chain connects TRBV5-6 to TRBJ2-4; 12 nucleotides align to TRBD2. The CDR3 runs to 14 residues. Germline V CDR1 and CDR2: SGHDT, YYEEEE. J lost 9 bases, V lost 2 bases, and 3 bases had no gene match. CDR3 nucleotides: TGTGCCAGCAGCTTAGGACTAGCGGGGCGCATTCAGTACTTC. It translates to CASSLGLAGRIQYF.

This chain connects TRBV3-1 (or the pseudogene TRBV3-2) to TRBJ2-3; no clear D. Trimming took 3 bases from V and 3 from J, leaving 19 bases between them. In germline, CDR1 is LGHDT, CDR2 YNNKEL (reference sequence). This CDR3 is built from 17 residues. DNA of the CDR3: TGTGCCAGCAGCCAGGTCTCTCCCTGGGCTGGAACAGATACGCAGTATTTT. The encoded protein is CASSQVSPWAGTDTQYF.

DNA for the CDR3: TGCGCCAGCAGTCCGGGACAGGATTACGAGCAGTACGTC. Translating it yields CASSPGQDYEQYV. The V call is TRBV10-2, the J call TRBJ2-7, with TRBD1 identical over 8 bases. The length of the CDR3 is 13 residues. In germline, CDR1 is WSHSY, CDR2 SAAADI. Unmatched junction bases numbered 4, after V lost 5 bases and J lost 4 bases.

The rearrangement links TRBV7-3 to TRBJ1-1; D uncertain. Germline lookup yields CDR1 SGHTA and CDR2 FQGTGA. Trimming removed 2 bases from V and 1 base from J, with 8 bases in between. The CDR3 runs to 14 residues. The CDR3 spells CASSLGPSNTEAFF. The CDR3, as DNA: TGTGCCAGCAGCTTAGGGCCTTCGAACACTGAAGCTTTCTTT.

The chain links TRBV6-1 to TRBJ1-1; D uncertain. Trimming shortened V by 1 base and J by 3 bases, and 6 bases separated the two germline ends. This CDR3 has 13 residues. The germline V gene encodes CDR1 MNHNS and CDR2 SASEGT. CDR3 nucleotide sequence: TGTGCCAGCAGTGAAGGTAGATACACTGAAGCTTTCTTT. Amino acid sequence: CASSEGRYTEAFF.

V is TRBV4-2 and J is TRBJ2-2; TRBD1 might be the D (5 bases). CDR1 is LGHNA and CDR2 is YNFKEQ in the germline V gene. The CDR3 runs 15 residues. The ends were cut back, 2 bases at V and 2 bases at J, with 9 bases in the middle. The DNA for the CDR3 is TGTGCCAGCAGCCAAAGAACAGGAAACACCGGGGAGCTGTTTTTT. It codes for CASSQRTGNTGELFF.

J is TRBJ1-6 and V is TRBV7-9; D is perhaps TRBD1 (5 bases). The CDR3 runs 14 residues. Germline CDR1 SEHNR, CDR2 FQNEAQ (reference sequence). Trimming left V 3 bases short and J 7 bases short, with 10 bases between. The CDR3 spells CASSFQGVNSPLHF. Written as DNA, the CDR3 is TGTGCCAGCAGCTTCCAGGGTGTGAATTCACCCCTCCACTTT.

In the case of this clone: The junction and the germline gene differ at one end; a read error may be behind it. The rearrangement uses TRBV11-2 and TRBJ1-4, with TRBD1 as a possible D gene (5 bases). The CDR3 is 15 amino acids. Germline CDR1 and CDR2: SGHAT and FQNNGV. The CDR3 region has the DNA TGTGCCAGCAGCTTAGATTCGGGGACTAATGGAAAACTGTTTTTT. Translating it yields CASSLDSGTNGKLFF.

V and J are TRBV5-1 and TRBJ1-2; a possible D gene is TRBD1 (5 bases). The CDR3 has 13 residues. Looked up from germline, CDR1 is SGHRS and CDR2 is YFSETQ. V dropped 0 bases and J dropped 6 bases, with 9 bases sitting between them. DNA for the CDR3: TGCGCCAGCAGCTTGGGGACACACGATGGCTACACCTTC. This gives the protein CASSLGTHDGYTF. The full variable domain, in which reference TRBV5-1 and TRBJ1-2 provide the parts outside the CDR3, is KAGVTQTPRYLIKTRGQQVTLSCSPISGHRSVSWYQQTPGQGLQFLFEYFSETQRNKGNFPGRFSGRQFSNSRSEMNVSTLELGDSALYLCASSLGTHDGYTFGSGTRLTVV.

The chain recombines TRBV19 with TRBJ2-5, with a tentative D call TRBD1 (5 bases). Germline CDR1 and CDR2: LNHDA and SQIVND (reference sequence). V lost 5 bases and J lost 4, with 17 bases in between. This CDR3 comprises 15 residues. CDR3 sequence: CASSSRLGVRETQYF. The CDR3 DNA reads as TGTGCCAGTAGTTCCCGTCTAGGGGTTCGAGAGACCCAGTACTTC.

The table lists this clone with a few counts. J is TRBJ2-5 and V is TRBV6-1; a possible D gene is TRBD1 (6 bases). CDR3 length: 14 residues. CDR1 and CDR2 (germline): MNHNS, SASEGT. V lost 3 bases, J lost 3 bases, and 11 bases lay in between. CDR3: CASSDRGNKETQYF. DNA for the CDR3: TGTGCCAGCAGTGACAGGGGAAACAAAGAGACCCAGTACTTC.